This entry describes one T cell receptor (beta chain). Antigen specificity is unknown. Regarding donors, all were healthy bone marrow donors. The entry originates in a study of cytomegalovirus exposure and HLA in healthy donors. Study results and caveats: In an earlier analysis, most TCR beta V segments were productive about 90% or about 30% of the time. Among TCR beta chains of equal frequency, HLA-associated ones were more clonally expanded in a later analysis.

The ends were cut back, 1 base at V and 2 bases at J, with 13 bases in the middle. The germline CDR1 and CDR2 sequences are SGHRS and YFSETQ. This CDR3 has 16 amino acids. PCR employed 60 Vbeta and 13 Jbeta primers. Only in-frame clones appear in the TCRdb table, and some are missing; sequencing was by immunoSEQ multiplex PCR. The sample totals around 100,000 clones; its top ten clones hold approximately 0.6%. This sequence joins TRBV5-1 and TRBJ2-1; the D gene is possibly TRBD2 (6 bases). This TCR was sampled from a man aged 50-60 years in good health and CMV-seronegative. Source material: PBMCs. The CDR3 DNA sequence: TGCGCCAGCAGCTTGTCGGGGGAGGCAACCTACAATGAGCAGTTCTTC. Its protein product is CASSLSGEATYNEQFF.